In this sample, the clone carrying this TCR beta chain turned up a few times. What it recognizes is unknown. TCRdb re-analysed the 5' RACE reads in MiXCR, keeping a single row per CDR3 protein. Altogether just under 600,000 distinct CDR3 sequences are present, roughly 14% being singletons, with the ten largest covering about an eighth. This entry belongs to a study of T cells after yellow fever vaccination. Broader study findings: Contaminating bulk clonotypes could be abundant in FACS-sorted repertoires.

This CDR3 region has 15 residues. Germline V CDR1 and CDR2: MNHEY, SMNVEV (reference sequence). V was pared by 6 bases and J by 0 bases, with 7 bases of the junction left unmatched. This chain joins TRBV27 and TRBJ2-5; 7 bases fit TRBD1. The material sequenced was PBMCs, taken on the day of the yellow fever booster vaccination. The origin of this receptor is a man aged 25-40 years who received the YFV17D yellow fever vaccine. The CDR3 DNA reads as TGTGCCAGCAGCAGACGGACAGGACACCAAGAGACCCAGTACTTC. Its translation is CASSRRTGHQETQYF.